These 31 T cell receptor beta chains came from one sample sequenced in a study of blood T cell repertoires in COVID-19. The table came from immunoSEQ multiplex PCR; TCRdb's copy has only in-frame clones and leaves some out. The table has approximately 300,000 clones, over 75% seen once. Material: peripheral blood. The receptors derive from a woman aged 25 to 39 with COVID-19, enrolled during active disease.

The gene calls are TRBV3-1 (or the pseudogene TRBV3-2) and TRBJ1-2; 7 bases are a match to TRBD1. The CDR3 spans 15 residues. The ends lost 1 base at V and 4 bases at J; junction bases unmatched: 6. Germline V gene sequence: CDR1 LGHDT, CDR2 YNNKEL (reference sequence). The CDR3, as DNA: TGTGCCAGCAGCCAAGGGGCAGGGGGTGGCTATGGCTACACCTTC. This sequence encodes CASSQGAGGGYGYTF.

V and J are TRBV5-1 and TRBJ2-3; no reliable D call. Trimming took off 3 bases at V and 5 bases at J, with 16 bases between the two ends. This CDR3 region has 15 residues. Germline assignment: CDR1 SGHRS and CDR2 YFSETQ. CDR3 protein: CASSSPEKSRDTQYF. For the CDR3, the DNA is TGCGCCAGCAGCTCCCCCGAGAAGTCGCGAGATACGCAGTATTTT.

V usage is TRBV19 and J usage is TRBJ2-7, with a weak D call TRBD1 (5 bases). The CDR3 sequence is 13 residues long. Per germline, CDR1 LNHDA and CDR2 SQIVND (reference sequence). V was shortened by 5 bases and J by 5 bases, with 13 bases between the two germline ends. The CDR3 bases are TGTGCCAGTAGTCCCACGGGCAGGGACGAGCAGTACTTC. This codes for CASSPTGRDEQYF.

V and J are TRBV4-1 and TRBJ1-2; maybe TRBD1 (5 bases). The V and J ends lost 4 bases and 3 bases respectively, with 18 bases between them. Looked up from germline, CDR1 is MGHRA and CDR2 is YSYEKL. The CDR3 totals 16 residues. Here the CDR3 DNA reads TGCGCCAGCAGCCCCAACAGCGAAGGGGAAGACTATGGCTACACCTTC. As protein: CASSPNSEGEDYGYTF.

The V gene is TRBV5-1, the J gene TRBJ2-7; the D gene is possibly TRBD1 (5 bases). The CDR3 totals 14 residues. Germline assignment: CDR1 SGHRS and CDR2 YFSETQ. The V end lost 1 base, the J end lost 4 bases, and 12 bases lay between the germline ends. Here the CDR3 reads CASSLFRASYEQYF. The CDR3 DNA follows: TGCGCCAGCAGCTTGTTCAGGGCCAGTTACGAGCAGTACTTC.

CDR3 sequence (DNA): TGTGCCAGCAGCCCGGTAACAGGGAAGGATGGCTACACCTTC. Its protein product is CASSPVTGKDGYTF. The rearrangement links TRBV7-6 to TRBJ1-2; a possible D gene is TRBD1 (6 bases). V gave up 5 bases and J gave up 6 bases, with 16 bases separating them. This CDR3 is built from 14 residues. Germline V gives CDR1 SGHVS, CDR2 FNYEAQ.

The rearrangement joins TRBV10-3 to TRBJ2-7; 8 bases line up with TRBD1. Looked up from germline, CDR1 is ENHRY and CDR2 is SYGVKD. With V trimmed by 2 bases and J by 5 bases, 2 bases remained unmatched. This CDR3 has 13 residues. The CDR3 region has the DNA TGTGCCATCAGTGAGGGACAGGGCCACGAGCAGTACTTC. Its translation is CAISEGQGHEQYF.

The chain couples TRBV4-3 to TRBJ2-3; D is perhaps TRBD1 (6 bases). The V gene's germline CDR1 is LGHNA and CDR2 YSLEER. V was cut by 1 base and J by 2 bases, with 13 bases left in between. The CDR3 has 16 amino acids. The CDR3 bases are TGCGCCAGCAGCCAAGGCCCAGGGGTTCCCACAGATACGCAGTATTTT. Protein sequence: CASSQGPGVPTDTQYF.

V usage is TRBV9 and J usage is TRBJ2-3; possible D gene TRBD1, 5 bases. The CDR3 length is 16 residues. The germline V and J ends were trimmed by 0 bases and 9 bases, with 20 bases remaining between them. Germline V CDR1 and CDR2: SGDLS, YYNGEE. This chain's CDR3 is CASSVDPGWGRGTQYF. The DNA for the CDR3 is TGTGCCAGCAGCGTAGATCCAGGGTGGGGAAGGGGAACGCAGTATTTT.

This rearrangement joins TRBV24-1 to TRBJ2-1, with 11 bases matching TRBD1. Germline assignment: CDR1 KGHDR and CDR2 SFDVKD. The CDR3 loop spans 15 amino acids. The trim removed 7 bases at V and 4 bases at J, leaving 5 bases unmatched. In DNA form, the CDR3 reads TGTGCCACCAGCGCTGGACAGGGGGCGTACAATGAGCAGTTCTTC. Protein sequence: CATSAGQGAYNEQFF.

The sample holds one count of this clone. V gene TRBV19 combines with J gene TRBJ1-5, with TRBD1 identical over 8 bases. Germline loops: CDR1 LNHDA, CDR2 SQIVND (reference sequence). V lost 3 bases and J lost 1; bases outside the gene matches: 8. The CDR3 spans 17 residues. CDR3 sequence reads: CASSIATGVGSNQPQHF. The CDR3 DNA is TGTGCCAGTAGTATTGCGACAGGGGTTGGGAGCAATCAGCCCCAGCATTTT.

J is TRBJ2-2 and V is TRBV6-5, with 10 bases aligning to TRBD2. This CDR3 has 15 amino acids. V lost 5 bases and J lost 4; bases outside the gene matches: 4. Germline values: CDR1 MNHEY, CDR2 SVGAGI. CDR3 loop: CASSPSGRVTGELFF. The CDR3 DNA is TGTGCCAGCAGTCCAAGCGGGAGGGTCACCGGGGAGCTGTTTTTT.

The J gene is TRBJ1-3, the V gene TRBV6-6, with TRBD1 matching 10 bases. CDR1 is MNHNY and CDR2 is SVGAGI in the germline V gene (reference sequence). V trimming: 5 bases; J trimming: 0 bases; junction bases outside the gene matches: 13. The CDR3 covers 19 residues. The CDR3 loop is CASSPTGTGALSSGNTIYF. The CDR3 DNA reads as TGTGCCAGCAGTCCCACCGGGACAGGGGCCCTTAGCTCTGGAAACACCATATATTTT.

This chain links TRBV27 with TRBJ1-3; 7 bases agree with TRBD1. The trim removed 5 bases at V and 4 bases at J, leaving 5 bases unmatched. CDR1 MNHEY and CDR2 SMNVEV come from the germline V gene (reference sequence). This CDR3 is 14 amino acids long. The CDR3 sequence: CASSPGTAGNTIYF. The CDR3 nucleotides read TGTGCCAGCAGTCCGGGGACAGCCGGAAACACCATATATTTT.

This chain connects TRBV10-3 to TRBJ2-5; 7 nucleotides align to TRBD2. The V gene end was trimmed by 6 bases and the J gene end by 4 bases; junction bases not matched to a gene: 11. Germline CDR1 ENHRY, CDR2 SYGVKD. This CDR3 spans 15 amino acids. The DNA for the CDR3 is TGTGCCATCAGCGATGCCCAGGGAGGGCGAGAGACCCAGTACTTC. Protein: CAISDAQGGRETQYF.

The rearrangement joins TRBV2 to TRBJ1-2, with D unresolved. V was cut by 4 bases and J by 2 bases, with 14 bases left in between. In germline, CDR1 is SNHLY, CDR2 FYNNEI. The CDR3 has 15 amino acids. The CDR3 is CASSVDGVTNYGYTF. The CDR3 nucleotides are TGTGCCAGCAGTGTCGACGGGGTTACCAACTATGGCTACACCTTC.

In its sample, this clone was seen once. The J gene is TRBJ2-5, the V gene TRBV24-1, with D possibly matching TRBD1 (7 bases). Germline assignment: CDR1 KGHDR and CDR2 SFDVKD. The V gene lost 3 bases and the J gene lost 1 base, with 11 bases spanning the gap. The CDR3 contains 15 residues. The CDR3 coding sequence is TGTGCCACCAGTGATCCAGGGGGAGGCCAAGAGACCCAGTACTTC. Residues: CATSDPGGGQETQYF.

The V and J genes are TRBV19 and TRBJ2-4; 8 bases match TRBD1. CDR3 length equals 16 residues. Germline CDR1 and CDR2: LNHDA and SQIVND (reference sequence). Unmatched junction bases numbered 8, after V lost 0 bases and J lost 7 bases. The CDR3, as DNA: TGTGCCAGTAGTATAGACTCAGGACAGGGAGCTAACATTCAGTACTTC. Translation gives CASSIDSGQGANIQYF.

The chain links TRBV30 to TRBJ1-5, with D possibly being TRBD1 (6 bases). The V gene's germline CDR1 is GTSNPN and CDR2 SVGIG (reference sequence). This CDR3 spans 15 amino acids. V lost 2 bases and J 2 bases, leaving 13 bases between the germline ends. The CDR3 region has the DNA TGTGCCTGGAGTCCCACAGGGCCTCGCAATCAGCCCCAGCATTTT. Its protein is CAWSPTGPRNQPQHF.

As DNA, the CDR3 is TGCAGCGTTAGAGCTAGCGAGGGACAAGAGACCCAGTACTTC. The encoded protein is CSVRASEGQETQYF. This chain joins TRBV29-1 and TRBJ2-5, with D perhaps TRBD2 (6 bases). The germline V gene encodes CDR1 SQVTM and CDR2 ANQGSEA. The V and J ends lost 5 bases and 2 bases respectively, with 15 bases between them. The CDR3 extends over 14 amino acids.

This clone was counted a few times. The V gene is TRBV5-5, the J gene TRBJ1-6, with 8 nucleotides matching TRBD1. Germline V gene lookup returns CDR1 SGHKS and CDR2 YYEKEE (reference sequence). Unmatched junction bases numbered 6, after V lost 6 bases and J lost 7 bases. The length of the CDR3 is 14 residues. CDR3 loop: CASTGQGSNSPLHF. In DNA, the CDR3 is TGTGCCAGCACCGGACAGGGTAGCAATTCACCCCTCCACTTT.

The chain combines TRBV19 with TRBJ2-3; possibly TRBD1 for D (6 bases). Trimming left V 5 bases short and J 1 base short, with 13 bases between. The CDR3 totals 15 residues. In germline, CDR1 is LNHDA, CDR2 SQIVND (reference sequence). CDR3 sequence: CASSPRAGGTDTQYF. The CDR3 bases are TGTGCCAGTAGTCCCCGGGCAGGGGGCACAGATACGCAGTATTTT.

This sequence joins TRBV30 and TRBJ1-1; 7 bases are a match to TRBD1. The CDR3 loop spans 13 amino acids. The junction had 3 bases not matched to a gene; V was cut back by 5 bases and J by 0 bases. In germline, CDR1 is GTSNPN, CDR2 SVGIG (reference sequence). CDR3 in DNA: TGTGCCTGGTCCGGACAGGTGAACACTGAAGCTTTCTTT. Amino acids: CAWSGQVNTEAFF.

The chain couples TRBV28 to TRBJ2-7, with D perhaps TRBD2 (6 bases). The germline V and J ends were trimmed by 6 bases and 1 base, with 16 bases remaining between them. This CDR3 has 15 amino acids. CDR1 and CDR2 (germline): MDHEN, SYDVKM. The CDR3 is CASSSRDFLSYEQYF. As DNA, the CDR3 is TGTGCCAGCAGCTCACGGGACTTTTTGTCCTACGAGCAGTACTTC.

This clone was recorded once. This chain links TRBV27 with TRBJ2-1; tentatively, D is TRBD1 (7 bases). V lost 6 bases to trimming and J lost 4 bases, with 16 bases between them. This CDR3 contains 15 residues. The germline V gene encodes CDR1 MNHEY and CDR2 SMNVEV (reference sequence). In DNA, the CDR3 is TGTGCCAGCAGCTCCCGGGCAGGGGGGTACAATGAGCAGTTCTTC. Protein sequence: CASSSRAGGYNEQFF.

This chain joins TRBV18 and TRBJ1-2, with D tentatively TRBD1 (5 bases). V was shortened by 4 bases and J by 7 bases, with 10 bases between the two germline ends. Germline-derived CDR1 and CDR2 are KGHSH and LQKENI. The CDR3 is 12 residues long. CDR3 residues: CASSLQGSGYTF. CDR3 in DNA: TGTGCCAGCTCACTCCAGGGTAGTGGCTACACCTTC. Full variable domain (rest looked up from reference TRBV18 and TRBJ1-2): NAGVMQNPRHLVRRRGQEARLRCSPMKGHSHVYWYRQLPEEGLKFMVYLQKENIIDESGMPKERFSAEFPKEGPSILRIQQVVRGDSAAYFCASSLQGSGYTFGSGTRLTVV.

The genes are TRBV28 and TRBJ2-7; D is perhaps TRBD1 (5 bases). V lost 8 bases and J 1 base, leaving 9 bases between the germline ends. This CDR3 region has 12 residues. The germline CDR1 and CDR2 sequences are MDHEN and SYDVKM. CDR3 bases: TGTGCCAGCCAGACAGTTTCCTACGAGCAGTACTTC. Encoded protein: CASQTVSYEQYF.

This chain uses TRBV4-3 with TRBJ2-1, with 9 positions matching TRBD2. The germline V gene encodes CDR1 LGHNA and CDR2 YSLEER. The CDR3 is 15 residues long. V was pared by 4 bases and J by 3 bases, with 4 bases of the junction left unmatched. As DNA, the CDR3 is TGCGCCAGCAGCCCCGGGACTAGCTACTACAATGAGCAGTTCTTC. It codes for CASSPGTSYYNEQFF.

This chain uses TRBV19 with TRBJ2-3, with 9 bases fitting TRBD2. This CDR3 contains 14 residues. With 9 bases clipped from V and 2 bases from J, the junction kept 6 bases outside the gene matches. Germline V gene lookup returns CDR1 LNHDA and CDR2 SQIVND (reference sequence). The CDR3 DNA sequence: TGTGCCAGCAATATAGCGGGGGACACAGATACGCAGTATTTT. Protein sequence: CASNIAGDTDTQYF.

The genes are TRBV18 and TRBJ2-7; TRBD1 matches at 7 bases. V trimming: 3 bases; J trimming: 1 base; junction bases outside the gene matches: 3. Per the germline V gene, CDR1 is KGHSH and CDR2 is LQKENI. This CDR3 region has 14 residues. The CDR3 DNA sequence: TGTGCCAGCTCACCTGACAGGGCTTCCTACGAGCAGTACTTC. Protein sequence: CASSPDRASYEQYF. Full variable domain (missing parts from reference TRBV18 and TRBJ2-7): NAGVMQNPRHLVRRRGQEARLRCSPMKGHSHVYWYRQLPEEGLKFMVYLQKENIIDESGMPKERFSAEFPKEGPSILRIQQVVRGDSAAYFCASSPDRASYEQYFGPGTRLTVT.

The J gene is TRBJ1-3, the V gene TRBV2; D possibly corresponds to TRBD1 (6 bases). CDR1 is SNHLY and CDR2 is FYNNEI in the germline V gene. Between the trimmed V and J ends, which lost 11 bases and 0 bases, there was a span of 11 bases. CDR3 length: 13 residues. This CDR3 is CAGRQDSGNTIYF. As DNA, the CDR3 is TGTGCCGGAAGACAGGACTCTGGAAACACCATATATTTT.